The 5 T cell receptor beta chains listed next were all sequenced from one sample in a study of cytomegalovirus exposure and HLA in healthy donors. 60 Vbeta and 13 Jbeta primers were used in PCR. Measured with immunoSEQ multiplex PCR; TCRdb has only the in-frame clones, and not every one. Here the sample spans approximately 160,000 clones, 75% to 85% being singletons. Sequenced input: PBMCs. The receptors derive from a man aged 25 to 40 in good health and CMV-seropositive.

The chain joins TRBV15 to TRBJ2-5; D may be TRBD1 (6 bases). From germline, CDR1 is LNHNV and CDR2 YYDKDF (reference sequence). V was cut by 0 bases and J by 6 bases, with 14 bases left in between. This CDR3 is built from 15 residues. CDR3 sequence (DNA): TGTGCCACCAGCAGAGATCAGGTCAGGGGAAAGACCCAGTACTTC. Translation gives CATSRDQVRGKTQYF.

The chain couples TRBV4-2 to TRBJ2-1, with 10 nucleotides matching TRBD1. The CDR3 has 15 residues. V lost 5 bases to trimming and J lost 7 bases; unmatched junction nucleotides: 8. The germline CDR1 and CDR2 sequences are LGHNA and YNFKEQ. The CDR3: CASSKPGQGSNEQFF. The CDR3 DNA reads TGTGCCAGCAGCAAACCGGGACAGGGGTCAAATGAGCAGTTCTTC.

The CDR3 is CASSENSPGELFF. CDR3 nucleotides: TGCGCCAGCAGTGAGAACAGCCCCGGGGAGCTGTTTTTT. This chain uses TRBV10-1 with TRBJ2-2; D gene uncertain. This CDR3 has 13 residues. Trimming took off 2 bases at V and 6 bases at J, with 7 bases between the two ends. Germline values: CDR1 WNHNN, CDR2 SYGVQD (reference sequence).

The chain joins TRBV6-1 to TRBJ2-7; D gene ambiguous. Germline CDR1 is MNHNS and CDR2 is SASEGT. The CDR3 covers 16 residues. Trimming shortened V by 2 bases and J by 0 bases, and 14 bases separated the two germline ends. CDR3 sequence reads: CASSEWRNVYSYEQYF. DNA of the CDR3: TGTGCCAGCAGTGAATGGCGGAATGTTTACTCCTACGAGCAGTACTTC.

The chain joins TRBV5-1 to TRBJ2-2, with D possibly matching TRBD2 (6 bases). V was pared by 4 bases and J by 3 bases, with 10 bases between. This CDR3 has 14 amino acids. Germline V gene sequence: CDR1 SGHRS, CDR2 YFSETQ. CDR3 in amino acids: CASSKGLYTGELFF. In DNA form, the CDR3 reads TGCGCCAGCAGCAAGGGACTGTACACCGGGGAGCTGTTTTTT.